This is a list of T cell receptor beta chains from one sample in a study of T-cell memory formation after mild COVID-19. TCRdb processed the 5' RACE reads anew with MiXCR; each CDR3 protein has one entry. The sample yields 90,000 to 120,000 distinct CDR3 sequences, roughly an eighth seen once. Sequencing input: PBMCs or a T cell subset sorted from them (not recorded which). Source of these receptors: a man younger than 30 who had mild COVID-19 (a few samples of this study predate the infection). Cell type and time point are not known. The CDR3 runs from the conserved cysteine through the conserved F or W. The order of the fields is V gene, clone size, J gene, D gene, CDR3 protein, CDR3 DNA. A D gene is named only where the DNA matches it firmly. Clone sizes are given selectively: once, few, many, or a class where the clone is expanded.

>TRBV20-1|many|TRBJ2-4|.
CSARDTPRIIGDIQYF
TGCAGTGCTAGAGACACTCCCCGAATAATCGGGGACATTCAGTACTTC
>TRBV12-3/TRBV12-4|many|TRBJ1-5|.
CASSALIDSNQPQHF
TGTGCCAGCAGTGCACTCATCGATAGCAATCAGCCCCAGCATTTT
>TRBV5-1|few|TRBJ2-7|.
CASSSTPGEEQYF
TGCGCCAGCAGCTCAACTCCAGGGGAAGAGCAGTACTTC
>TRBV5-5|.|TRBJ2-1|.
CASSPFGDEQFF
TGTGCCAGCAGCCCCTTTGGGGATGAGCAGTTCTTC
>TRBV4-1|few|TRBJ1-4|.
CASSQRGIENEKLFF
TGCGCCAGCAGCCAGAGAGGGATAGAAAACGAAAAACTGTTTTTT
>TRBV5-1|many|TRBJ2-7|.
CASSPGIYSSYEQYF
TGCGCCAGCAGCCCAGGAATCTATAGCAGCTACGAGCAGTACTTC
>TRBV6-5|many|TRBJ2-5|.
CASSYGRGRIPETQYF
TGTGCCAGCAGTTACGGGCGTGGGAGGATACCGGAGACCCAGTACTTC
>TRBV20-1|.|TRBJ2-1|.
CSATIGGLNEQFF
TGCAGTGCAACAATCGGGGGCTTGAATGAGCAGTTCTTC
>TRBV27|.|TRBJ2-5|.
CASSPRGRETQYF
TGTGCCAGCAGCCCACGGGGGAGGGAGACCCAGTACTTC
>TRBV14|few|TRBJ1-2|.
CASSHARTYGYTF
TGTGCCAGCAGCCACGCGAGGACCTATGGCTACACCTTC
>TRBV6-5|.|TRBJ2-1|TRBD2
CASSISGGTYNEQFF
TGTGCCAGCAGCATTAGCGGGGGAACCTACAATGAGCAGTTCTTC
>TRBV6-5|.|TRBJ2-7|.
CASTLMEGYEQYF
TGTGCCAGCACCCTAATGGAAGGGTACGAGCAGTACTTC
>TRBV4-1|few|TRBJ1-5|.
CASSQDQPDSNQPQHF
TGCGCCAGCAGCCAAGATCAACCCGATAGCAATCAGCCCCAGCATTTT
>TRBV7-8|.|TRBJ1-4|.
CASTAEQKLFF
TGTGCCAGCACCGCCGAACAAAAACTGTTTTTT
>TRBV9|few|TRBJ2-3|TRBD2
CASSVEGGGASDTQYF
TGTGCCAGCAGCGTAGAAGGCGGGGGGGCCTCAGATACGCAGTATTTT
>TRBV27|.|TRBJ1-6|.
CASSLGELSPLHF
TGTGCCAGCAGTTTAGGGGAACTTTCACCCCTCCACTTT
>TRBV7-9|few|TRBJ1-1|.
CAPATLNGAEAFF
TGTGCACCCGCGACACTAAATGGCGCTGAAGCTTTCTTT
>TRBV6-5|.|TRBJ1-6|.
CASSYASEAPLHF
TGTGCCAGCAGTTACGCCTCGGAAGCACCCCTCCACTTT
>TRBV2|.|TRBJ2-7|TRBD2
CASRASSGGYEQYF
TGTGCCAGCAGGGCTTCTAGCGGGGGCTACGAGCAGTACTTC
>TRBV27|.|TRBJ1-1|.
CASSLGAGNTEAFF
TGTGCCAGCAGTTTAGGGGCGGGGAACACTGAAGCTTTCTTT
>TRBV7-3|few|TRBJ2-1|.
CASSLGLHNEQFF
TGTGCCAGCAGCTTAGGACTCCACAATGAGCAGTTCTTC
>TRBV4-3|.|TRBJ2-3|.
CASSPRWGTDTQYF
TGCGCCAGCAGCCCCAGGTGGGGCACAGATACGCAGTATTTT
>TRBV19|.|TRBJ2-1|.
CASSRGADEQFF
TGTGCCAGTAGTAGGGGGGCGGATGAGCAGTTCTTC
>TRBV15|few|TRBJ1-5|.
CATSSRWAPNQPQHF
TGTGCCACCAGCTCTAGATGGGCCCCAAATCAGCCCCAGCATTTT
>TRBV7-9|.|TRBJ2-1|TRBD2
CASSPSGVGSYNEQFF
TGTGCCAGCAGCCCTAGCGGGGTCGGCTCCTACAATGAGCAGTTCTTC
>TRBV11-2|few|TRBJ1-4|.
CASSLSLLANEKLFF
TGTGCCAGCAGCTTATCGCTGCTCGCTAATGAAAAACTGTTTTTT
>TRBV27|.|TRBJ2-5|.
CASGRGGLVETQYF
TGTGCCAGCGGTAGGGGGGGGTTGGTTGAGACCCAGTACTTC
>TRBV7-9|.|TRBJ1-4|TRBD1
CASSRTGGGEKLFF
TGTGCCAGCAGCCGGACAGGAGGAGGGGAAAAACTGTTTTTT
>TRBV12-3/TRBV12-4|.|TRBJ2-5|.
CASSAWTEQETQYF
TGTGCCAGCAGTGCGTGGACAGAGCAAGAGACCCAGTACTTC
>TRBV11-2|few|TRBJ1-2|.
CASSFGQGLVGYTF
TGTGCCAGCAGCTTTGGCCAGGGTCTCGTCGGCTACACCTTC
>TRBV29-1|.|TRBJ1-1|TRBD1
CSGGDRVTEAFF
TGCAGCGGGGGTGACAGGGTGACTGAAGCTTTCTTT
>TRBV7-6|many|TRBJ2-7|.
CASSQRGEQYF
TGTGCCAGCAGCCAAAGGGGCGAGCAGTACTTC